This T cell receptor (beta chain) is from a study of regulatory T cells in long-lasting Graves disease. Overall study results and limits: The study found TRBV28, TRBJ1-2 and TRBJ2-5 favored in persistent disease. New patients shared more than 950 public clonotypes, and persistent patients shared more, with around 2,600.

This clonotype turned up a few times. The antigen remains undetermined. V gave up 2 bases and J gave up 7 bases; unmatched junction bases: 5. The CDR3 has 14 residues. The germline V gene has CDR1 LGHDT and CDR2 YNNKEL (reference sequence). Construction of TCR beta libraries relied on iRepertoire HTBI primers and on Arm-PCR targeting CDR3 regions. TCRdb called the multiplex PCR reads again in MiXCR, with one record for every CDR3 protein. The data contain around 450,000 distinct CDR3 sequences, 20% to 25% of them seen just once; the ten biggest clones take up about 7%. Time point described: persistent/refractory GD, antithyroid drugs over 5 years with positive TRAb. The authors made the TCR library using RNA they extracted from PBMCs.

This sample comprised peripheral blood mononuclear cells (PBMCs), obtained when the disease was refractory, from a patient treated with antithyroid drugs. V gene TRBV3-1 combines with J gene TRBJ1-2, with TRBD1 matching over 9 bases. The origin of this receptor is a female donor with Graves disease. This CDR3 reads CASSQLDRGGGYTF. The CDR3 DNA is TGTGCCAGCAGCCAATTGGACAGGGGAGGTGGCTACACCTTC.